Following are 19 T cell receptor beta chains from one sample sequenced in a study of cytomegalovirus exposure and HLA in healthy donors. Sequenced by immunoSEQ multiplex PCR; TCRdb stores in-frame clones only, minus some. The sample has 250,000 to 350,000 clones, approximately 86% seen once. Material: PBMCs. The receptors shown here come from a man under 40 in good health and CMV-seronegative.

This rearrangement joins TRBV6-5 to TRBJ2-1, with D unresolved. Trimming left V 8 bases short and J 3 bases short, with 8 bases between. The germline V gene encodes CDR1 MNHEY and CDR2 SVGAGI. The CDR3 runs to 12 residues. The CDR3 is CASCRNYNEQFF. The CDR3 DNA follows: TGTGCCAGCTGTCGTAACTACAATGAGCAGTTCTTC.

CDR3 nucleotides: TGTGCCAGCAGCTTAGGCCAGGGGGACGTCTACGAGCAGTACTTC. It yields the protein CASSLGQGDVYEQYF. This chain links TRBV7-2 with TRBJ2-7; TRBD1 matches 7 bases. CDR3 length equals 15 residues. The V segment lost 1 base and the J segment 3 bases; nucleotides outside the gene matches: 6. Germline CDR1 and CDR2: SGHTA and FQGNSA.

The CDR3 reads CASSLIRELRYEQYF. As DNA, the CDR3 is TGTGCCAGCAGCCTTATCCGGGAGCTCCGCTACGAGCAGTACTTC. This chain joins TRBV5-6 and TRBJ2-7; D is possibly TRBD2 (6 bases). V was cut by 4 bases and J by 3 bases, with 17 bases left in between. This CDR3 region has 15 residues. Germline values: CDR1 SGHDT, CDR2 YYEEEE.

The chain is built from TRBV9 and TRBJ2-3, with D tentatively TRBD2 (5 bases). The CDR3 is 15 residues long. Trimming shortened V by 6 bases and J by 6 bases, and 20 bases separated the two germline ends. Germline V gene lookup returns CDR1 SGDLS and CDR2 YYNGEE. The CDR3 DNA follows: TGTGCCAGCACCCCCAGCGGACTTCCAACCGATACGCAGTATTTT. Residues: CASTPSGLPTDTQYF.

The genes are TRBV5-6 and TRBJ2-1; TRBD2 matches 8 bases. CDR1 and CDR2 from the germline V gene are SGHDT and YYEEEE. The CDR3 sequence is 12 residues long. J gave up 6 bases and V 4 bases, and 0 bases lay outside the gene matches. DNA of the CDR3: TGTGCCAGCAGCGGGACTAGCAATGAGCAGTTCTTC. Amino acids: CASSGTSNEQFF.

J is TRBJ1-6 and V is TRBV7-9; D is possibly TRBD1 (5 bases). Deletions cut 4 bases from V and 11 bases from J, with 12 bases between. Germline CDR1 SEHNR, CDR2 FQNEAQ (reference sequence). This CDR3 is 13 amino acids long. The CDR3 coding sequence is TGTGCCAGCAGCTCCACGGGGGTGGCACCCCTCCACTTT. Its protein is CASSSTGVAPLHF. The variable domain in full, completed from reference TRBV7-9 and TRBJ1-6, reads DTGVSQNPRHKITKRGQNVTFRCDPISEHNRLYWYRQTLGQGPEFLTYFQNEAQLEKSRLLSDRFSAERPKGSFSTLEIQRTEQGDSAMYLCASSSTGVAPLHFGNGTRLTVT.

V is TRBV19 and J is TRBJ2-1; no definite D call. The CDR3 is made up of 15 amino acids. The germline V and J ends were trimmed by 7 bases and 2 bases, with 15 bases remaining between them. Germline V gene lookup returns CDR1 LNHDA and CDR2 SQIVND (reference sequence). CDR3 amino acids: CASTNLVGPYNEQFF. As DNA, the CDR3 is TGTGCCAGTACCAACCTAGTAGGCCCCTACAATGAGCAGTTCTTC.

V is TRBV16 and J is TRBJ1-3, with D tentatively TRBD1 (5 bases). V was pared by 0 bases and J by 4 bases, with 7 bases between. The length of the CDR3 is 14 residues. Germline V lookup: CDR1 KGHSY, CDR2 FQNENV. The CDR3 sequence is CASSQSREGNTIYF. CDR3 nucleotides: TGTGCCAGCAGCCAATCCAGGGAAGGAAACACCATATATTTT. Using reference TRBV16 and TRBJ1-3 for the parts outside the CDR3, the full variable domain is GEEVAQTPKHLVRGEGQKAKLYCAPIKGHSYVFWYQQVLKNEFKFLISFQNENVFDETGMPKERFSAKCLPNSPCSLEIQATKLEDSAVYFCASSQSREGNTIYFGEGSWLTVV.

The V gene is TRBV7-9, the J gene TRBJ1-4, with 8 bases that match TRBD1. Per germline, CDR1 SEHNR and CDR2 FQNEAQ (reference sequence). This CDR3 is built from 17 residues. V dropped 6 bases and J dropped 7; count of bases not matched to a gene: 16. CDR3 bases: TGTGCCAGCAGTTCCGGGACAGGTGGCGTCTCGGCTGAAAAACTGTTTTTT. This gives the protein CASSSGTGGVSAEKLFF.

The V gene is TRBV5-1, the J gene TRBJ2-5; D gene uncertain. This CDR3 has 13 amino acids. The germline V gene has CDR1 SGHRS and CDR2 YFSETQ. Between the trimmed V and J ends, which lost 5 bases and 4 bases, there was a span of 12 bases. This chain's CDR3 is CASSSTWRETQYF. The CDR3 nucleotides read TGCGCCAGCAGTTCTACCTGGAGAGAGACCCAGTACTTC.

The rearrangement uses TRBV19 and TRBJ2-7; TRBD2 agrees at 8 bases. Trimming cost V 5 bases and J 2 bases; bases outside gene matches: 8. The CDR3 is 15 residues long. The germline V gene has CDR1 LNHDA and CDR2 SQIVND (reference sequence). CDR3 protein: CASSAPGGAPYEQYF. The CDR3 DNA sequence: TGTGCCAGTAGTGCCCCGGGGGGGGCGCCCTACGAGCAGTACTTC.

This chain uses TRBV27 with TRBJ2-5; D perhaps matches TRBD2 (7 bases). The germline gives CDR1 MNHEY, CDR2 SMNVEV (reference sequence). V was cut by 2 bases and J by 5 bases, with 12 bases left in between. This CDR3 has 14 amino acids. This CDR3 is CASSLGGAGETQYF. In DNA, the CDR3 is TGTGCCAGCAGTTTAGGGGGGGCCGGGGAGACCCAGTACTTC.

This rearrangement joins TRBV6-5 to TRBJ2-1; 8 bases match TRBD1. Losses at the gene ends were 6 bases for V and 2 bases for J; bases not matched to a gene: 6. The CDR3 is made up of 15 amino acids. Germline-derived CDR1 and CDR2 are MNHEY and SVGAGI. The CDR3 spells CASRVGQVPYNEQFF. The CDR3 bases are TGTGCCAGCAGAGTGGGACAGGTCCCCTACAATGAGCAGTTCTTC.

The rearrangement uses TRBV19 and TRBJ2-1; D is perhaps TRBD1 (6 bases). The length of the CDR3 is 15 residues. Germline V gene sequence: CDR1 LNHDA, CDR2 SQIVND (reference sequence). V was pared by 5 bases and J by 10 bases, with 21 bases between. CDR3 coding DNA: TGTGCCAGTAGTCACCGCAGGGGCCCAGTGTCCGAGCAGTTCTTC. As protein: CASSHRRGPVSEQFF.

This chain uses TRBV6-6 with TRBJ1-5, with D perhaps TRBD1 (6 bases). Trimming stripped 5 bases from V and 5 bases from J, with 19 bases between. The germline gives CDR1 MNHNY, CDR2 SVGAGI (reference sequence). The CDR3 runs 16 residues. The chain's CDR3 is CASSSTQGFRDQPQHF. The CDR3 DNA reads TGTGCCAGCAGTAGCACACAGGGCTTTCGCGATCAGCCCCAGCATTTT.

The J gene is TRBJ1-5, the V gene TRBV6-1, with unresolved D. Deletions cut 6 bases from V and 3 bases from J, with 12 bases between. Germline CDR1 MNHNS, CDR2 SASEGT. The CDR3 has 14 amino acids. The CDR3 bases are TGTGCCAGCAGGGGAGACGGATTCAATCAGCCCCAGCATTTT. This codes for CASRGDGFNQPQHF.

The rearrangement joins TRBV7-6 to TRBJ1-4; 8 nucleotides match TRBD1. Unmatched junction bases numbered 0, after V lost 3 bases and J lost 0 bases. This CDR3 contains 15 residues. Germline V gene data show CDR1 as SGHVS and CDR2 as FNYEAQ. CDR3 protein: CASSLTGATNEKLFF. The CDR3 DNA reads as TGTGCCAGCAGCTTGACAGGGGCAACTAATGAAAAACTGTTTTTT.

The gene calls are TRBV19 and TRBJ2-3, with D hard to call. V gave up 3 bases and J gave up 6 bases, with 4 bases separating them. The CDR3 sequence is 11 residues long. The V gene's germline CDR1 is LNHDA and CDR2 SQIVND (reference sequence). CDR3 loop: CASSISDTQYF. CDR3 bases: TGTGCCAGTAGTATCTCGGATACGCAGTATTTT.

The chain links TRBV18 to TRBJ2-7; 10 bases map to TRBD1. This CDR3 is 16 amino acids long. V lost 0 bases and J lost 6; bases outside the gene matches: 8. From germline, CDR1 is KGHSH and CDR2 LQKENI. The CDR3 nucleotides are TGTGCCAGCTCACCACCCGAAGGGACAGGGGCTGCCGAGCAGTACTTC. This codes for CASSPPEGTGAAEQYF.